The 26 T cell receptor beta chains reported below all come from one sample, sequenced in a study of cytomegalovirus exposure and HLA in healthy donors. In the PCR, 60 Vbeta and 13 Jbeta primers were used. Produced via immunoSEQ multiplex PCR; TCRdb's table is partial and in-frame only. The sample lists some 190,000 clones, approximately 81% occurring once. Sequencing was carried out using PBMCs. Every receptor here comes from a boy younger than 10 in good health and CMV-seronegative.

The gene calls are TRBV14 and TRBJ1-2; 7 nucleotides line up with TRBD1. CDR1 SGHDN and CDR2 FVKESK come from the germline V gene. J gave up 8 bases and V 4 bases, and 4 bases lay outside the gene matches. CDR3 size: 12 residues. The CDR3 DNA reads TGTGCCAGCAGCCCACAGGGGCTGGGCTACACCTTC. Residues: CASSPQGLGYTF.

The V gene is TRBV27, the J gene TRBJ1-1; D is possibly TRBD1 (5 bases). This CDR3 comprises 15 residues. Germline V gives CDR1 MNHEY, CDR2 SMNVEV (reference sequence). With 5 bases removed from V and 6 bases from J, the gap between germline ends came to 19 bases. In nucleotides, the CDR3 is TGTGCCAGCAGTCCACCGGACAAGGTCGTGCCTGAAGCTTTCTTT. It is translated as CASSPPDKVVPEAFF.

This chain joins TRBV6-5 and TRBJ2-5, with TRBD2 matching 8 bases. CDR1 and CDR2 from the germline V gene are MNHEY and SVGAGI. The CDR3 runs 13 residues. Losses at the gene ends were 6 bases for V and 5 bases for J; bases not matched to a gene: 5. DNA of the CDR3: TGTGCCAGCAGCAGCGGGACTAGGGAGACCCAGTACTTC. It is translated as CASSSGTRETQYF.

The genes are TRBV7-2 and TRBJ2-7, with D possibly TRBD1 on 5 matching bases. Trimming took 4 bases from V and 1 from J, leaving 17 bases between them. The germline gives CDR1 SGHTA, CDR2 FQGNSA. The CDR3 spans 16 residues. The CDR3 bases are TGTGCCAGCAGCTCCAGGGTTGGGCAGGGTTCCTACGAGCAGTACTTC. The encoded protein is CASSSRVGQGSYEQYF.

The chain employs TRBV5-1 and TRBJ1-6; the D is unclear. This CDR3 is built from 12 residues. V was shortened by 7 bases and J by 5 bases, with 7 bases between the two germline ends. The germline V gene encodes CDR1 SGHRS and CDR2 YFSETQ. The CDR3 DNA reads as TGCGCCAGCGCGTCGGATAATTCACCCCTCCACTTT. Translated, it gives CASASDNSPLHF. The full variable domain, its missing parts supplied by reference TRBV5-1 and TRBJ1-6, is KAGVTQTPRYLIKTRGQQVTLSCSPISGHRSVSWYQQTPGQGLQFLFEYFSETQRNKGNFPGRFSGRQFSNSRSEMNVSTLELGDSALYLCASASDNSPLHFGNGTRLTVT.

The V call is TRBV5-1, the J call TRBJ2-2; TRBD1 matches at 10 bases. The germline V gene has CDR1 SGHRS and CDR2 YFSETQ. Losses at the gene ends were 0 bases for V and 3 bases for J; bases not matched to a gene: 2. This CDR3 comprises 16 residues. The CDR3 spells CASSLGQGADTGELFF. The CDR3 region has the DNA TGCGCCAGCAGCTTGGGACAGGGGGCGGACACCGGGGAGCTGTTTTTT. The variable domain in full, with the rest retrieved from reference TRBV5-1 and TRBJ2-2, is KAGVTQTPRYLIKTRGQQVTLSCSPISGHRSVSWYQQTPGQGLQFLFEYFSETQRNKGNFPGRFSGRQFSNSRSEMNVSTLELGDSALYLCASSLGQGADTGELFFGEGSRLTVL.

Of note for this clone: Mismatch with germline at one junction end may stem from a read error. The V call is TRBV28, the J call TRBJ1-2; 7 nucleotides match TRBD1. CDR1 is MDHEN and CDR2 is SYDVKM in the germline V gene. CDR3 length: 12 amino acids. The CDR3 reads CASCTGTVGFAF. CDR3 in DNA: TGTGCCAGCTGCACCGGGACAGTTGGATTCGCCTTC.

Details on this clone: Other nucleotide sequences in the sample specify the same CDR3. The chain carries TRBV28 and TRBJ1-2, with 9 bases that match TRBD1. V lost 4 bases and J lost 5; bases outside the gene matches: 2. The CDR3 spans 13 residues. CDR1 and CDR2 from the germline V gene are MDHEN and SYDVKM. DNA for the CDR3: TGTGCCAGCAGTTACAGGGGGCATTATGGCTACACCTTC. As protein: CASSYRGHYGYTF.

The CDR3 reads CASSIGRTSGSYEQFF. CDR3 coding DNA: TGTGCCAGTAGTATCGGGAGGACTAGCGGGAGTTATGAGCAGTTCTTC. The chain joins TRBV19 to TRBJ2-1, with 13 bases identical to TRBD2. J was trimmed by 8 bases and V by 3 bases; bases with no gene match: 7. The V gene's germline CDR1 is LNHDA and CDR2 SQIVND (reference sequence). There are 16 residues in the CDR3.

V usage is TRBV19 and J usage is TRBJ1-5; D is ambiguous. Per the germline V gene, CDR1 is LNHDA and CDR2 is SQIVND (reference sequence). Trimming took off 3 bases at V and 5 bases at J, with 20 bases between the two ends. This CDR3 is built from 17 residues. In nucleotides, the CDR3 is TGTGCCAGTAGTATTGGGGAGCACTCGACTCGCTATCAGCCCCAGCATTTT. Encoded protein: CASSIGEHSTRYQPQHF.

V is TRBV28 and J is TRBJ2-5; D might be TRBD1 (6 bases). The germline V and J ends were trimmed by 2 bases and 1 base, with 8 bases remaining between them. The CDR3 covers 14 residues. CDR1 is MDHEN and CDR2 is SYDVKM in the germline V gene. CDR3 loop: CASSLADSQETQYF. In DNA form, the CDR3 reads TGTGCCAGCAGTTTAGCGGACAGCCAAGAGACCCAGTACTTC. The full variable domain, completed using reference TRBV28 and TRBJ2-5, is DVKVTQSSRYLVKRTGEKVFLECVQDMDHENMFWYRQDPGLGLRLIYFSYDVKMKEKGDIPEGYSVSREKKERFSLILESASTNQTSMYLCASSLADSQETQYFGPGTRLLVL.

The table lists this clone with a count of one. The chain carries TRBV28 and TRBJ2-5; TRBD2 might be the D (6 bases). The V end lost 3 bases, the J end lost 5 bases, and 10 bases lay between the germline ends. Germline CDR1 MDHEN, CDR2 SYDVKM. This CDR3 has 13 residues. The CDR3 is CASSFGRWETQYF. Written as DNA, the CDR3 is TGTGCCAGCAGTTTCGGGAGATGGGAGACCCAGTACTTC.

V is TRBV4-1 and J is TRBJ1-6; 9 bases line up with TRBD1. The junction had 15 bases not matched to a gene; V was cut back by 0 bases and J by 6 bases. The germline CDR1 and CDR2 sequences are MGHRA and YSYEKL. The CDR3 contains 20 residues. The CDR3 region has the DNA TGCGCCAGCAGCCAAGATAGGGGGGGGACAGGGCCTTTTCTTAATTCACCCCTCCACTTT. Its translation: CASSQDRGGTGPFLNSPLHF.

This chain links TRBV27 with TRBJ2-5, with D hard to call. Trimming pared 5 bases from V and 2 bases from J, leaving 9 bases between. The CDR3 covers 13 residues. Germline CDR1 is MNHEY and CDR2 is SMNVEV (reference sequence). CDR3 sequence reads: CASSPDSQETQYF. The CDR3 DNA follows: TGTGCCAGCAGTCCCGACTCACAAGAGACCCAGTACTTC.

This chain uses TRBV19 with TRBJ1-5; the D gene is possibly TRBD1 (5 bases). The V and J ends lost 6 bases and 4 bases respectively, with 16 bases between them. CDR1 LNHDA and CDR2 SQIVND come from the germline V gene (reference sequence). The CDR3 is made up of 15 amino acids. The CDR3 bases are TGTGCCAGTAGCACCTGGGGCACAGTAAATCAGCCCCAGCATTTT. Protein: CASSTWGTVNQPQHF.

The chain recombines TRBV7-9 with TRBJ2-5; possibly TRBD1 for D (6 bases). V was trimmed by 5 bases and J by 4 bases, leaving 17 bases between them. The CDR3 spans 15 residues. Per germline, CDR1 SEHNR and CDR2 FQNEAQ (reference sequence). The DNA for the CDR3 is TGTGCCAGCAGCCTAATGGCAGGGGCGGGAGAGACCCAGTACTTC. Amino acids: CASSLMAGAGETQYF.

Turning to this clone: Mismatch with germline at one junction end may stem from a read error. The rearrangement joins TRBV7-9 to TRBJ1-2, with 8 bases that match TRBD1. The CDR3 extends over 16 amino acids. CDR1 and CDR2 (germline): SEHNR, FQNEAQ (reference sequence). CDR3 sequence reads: CSSSPPGQGNLDGYTF. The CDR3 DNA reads TGTTCCAGCAGCCCCCCCGGACAGGGAAATTTGGATGGCTACACCTTC.

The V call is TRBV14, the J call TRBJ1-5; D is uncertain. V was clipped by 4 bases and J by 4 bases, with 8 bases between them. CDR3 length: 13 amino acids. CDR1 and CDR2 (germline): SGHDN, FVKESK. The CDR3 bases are TGTGCCAGCAGCCCAAATGAGAATCAGCCCCAGCATTTT. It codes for CASSPNENQPQHF. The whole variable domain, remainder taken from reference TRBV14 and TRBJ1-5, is EAGVTQFPSHSVIEKGQTVTLRCDPISGHDNLYWYRRVMGKEIKFLLHFVKESKQDESGMPNNRFLAERTGGTYSTLKVQPAELEDSGVYFCASSPNENQPQHFGDGTRLSIL.

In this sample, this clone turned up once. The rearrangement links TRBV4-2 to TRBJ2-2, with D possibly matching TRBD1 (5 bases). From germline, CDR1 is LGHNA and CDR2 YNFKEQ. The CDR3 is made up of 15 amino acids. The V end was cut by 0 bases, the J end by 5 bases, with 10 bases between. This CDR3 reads CASSQDQGGTGELFF. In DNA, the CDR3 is TGTGCCAGCAGCCAAGATCAGGGTGGTACCGGGGAGCTGTTTTTT.

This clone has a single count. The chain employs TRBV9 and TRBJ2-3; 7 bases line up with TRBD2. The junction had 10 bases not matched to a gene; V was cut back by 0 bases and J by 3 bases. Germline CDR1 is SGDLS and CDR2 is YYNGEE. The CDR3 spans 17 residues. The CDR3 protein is CASSVGVTGGLTDTQYF. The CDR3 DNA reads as TGTGCCAGCAGCGTAGGGGTTACGGGAGGATTAACAGATACGCAGTATTTT.

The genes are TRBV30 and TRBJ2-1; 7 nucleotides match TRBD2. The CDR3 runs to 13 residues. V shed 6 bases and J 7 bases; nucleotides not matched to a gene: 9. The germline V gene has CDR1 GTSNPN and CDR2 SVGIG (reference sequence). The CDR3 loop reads CACTQAGLNEQFF. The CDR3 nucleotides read TGTGCCTGTACTCAAGCGGGATTAAATGAGCAGTTCTTC. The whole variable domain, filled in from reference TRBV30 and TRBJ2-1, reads SQTIHQWPATLVQPVGSPLSLECTVEGTSNPNLYWYRQAAGRGLQLLFYSVGIGQISSEVPQNLSASRPQDRQFILSSKKLLLSDSGFYLCACTQAGLNEQFFGPGTRLTVL.

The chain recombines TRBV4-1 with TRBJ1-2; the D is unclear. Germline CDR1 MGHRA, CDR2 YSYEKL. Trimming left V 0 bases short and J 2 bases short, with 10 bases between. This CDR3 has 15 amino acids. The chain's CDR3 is CASSQEAGSNYGYTF. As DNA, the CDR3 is TGCGCCAGCAGCCAAGAGGCAGGATCCAACTATGGCTACACCTTC.

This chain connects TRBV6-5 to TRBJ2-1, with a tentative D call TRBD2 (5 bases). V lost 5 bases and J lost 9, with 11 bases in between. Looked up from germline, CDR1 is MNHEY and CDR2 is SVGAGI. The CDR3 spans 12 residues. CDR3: CASSPPGVEQFF. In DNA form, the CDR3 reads TGTGCCAGCAGTCCCCCCGGGGTTGAGCAGTTCTTC.

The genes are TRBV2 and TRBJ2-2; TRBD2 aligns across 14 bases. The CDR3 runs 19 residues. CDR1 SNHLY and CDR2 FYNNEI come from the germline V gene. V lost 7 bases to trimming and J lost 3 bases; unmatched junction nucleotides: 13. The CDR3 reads CASTDMGLAGVGHTGELFF. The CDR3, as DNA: TGTGCCAGCACCGATATGGGACTAGCGGGAGTAGGTCACACCGGGGAGCTGTTTTTT.

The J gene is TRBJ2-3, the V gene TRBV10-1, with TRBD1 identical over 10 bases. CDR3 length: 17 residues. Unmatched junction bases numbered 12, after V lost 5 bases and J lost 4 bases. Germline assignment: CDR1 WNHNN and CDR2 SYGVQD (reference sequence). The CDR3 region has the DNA TGCGCCAGCAGTCCTCCCCTCGGACAGGGGGACTCAGATACGCAGTATTTT. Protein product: CASSPPLGQGDSDTQYF.

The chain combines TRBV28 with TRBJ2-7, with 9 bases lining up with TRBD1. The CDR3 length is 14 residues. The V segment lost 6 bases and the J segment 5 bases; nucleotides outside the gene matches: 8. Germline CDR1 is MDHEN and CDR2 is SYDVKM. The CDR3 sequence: CASRDDRGRNEQYF. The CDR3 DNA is TGTGCCAGCAGGGATGACAGGGGGAGAAACGAGCAGTACTTC.